The entry below gives a single TCR beta chain sequence along with its context. Antigen unknown. Germline V lookup: CDR1 SEHNR, CDR2 FQNEAQ (reference sequence). CDR3 length: 16 amino acids. V lost 5 bases and J lost 1; bases outside the gene matches: 10. This sample was taken from a study of CD8 T cells in Susac syndrome. Study-wide context: At blood draw, Susac syndrome patients were therapy-naive, on corticosteroids, or on intravenous immunoglobulin alone. Study-wide points: The authors acknowledged that the study's TCR sequencing and HLA analysis involved relatively few individuals.

RNA in amounts of roughly 0.5 to 1 ug was reverse transcribed with random hexamers. Across 54 Vbeta and 13 Jbeta, TCR beta CDR3 was amplified with immunoSEQ multiplex PCR. In TCRdb, the immunoSEQ multiplex PCR reads were re-called with MiXCR into one record per CDR3 protein. The repertoire holds about 150,000 distinct CDR3 sequences, with approximately 95% as singletons. This receptor was identified in a human donor with Susac syndrome. V and J are TRBV7-9 and TRBJ1-1; 7 bases line up with TRBD1. Material for sequencing was CD4+ T cells from PBMCs. In DNA form, the CDR3 reads TGTGCCAGCAGCCGTGACTCCGGGACAGCGAACACTGAAGCTTTCTTT. This gives the protein CASSRDSGTANTEAFF.